Below, one T cell receptor beta chain is given with its context. Its antigen remains unidentified. The record has no base qualities; no much larger clone is one base away. The sample belongs to a study of TIL therapy for anti-PD-1-resistant metastatic lung cancer (dated by TCRdb to the early 2020s). About the full investigation: Enrolled patients had a median age of around 56 years (range roughly 38-80) and a median tumor PD-L1 proportion score of around 5.9%. Most of the cohort had lung adenocarcinoma, several tumors were EGFR-mutant and two were ALK-rearranged, and half of the patients were current or former smokers. Across the cohort, whole-exome sequencing showed a median non-synonymous tumor mutation burden of roughly 1.5 mutations per megabase. Clonotypes were tracked across tumor, expanded TIL product and serial blood samples by T cell receptor beta sequencing of tumor and peripheral blood.

Broader findings and caveats from the paper: The cohort was highly selected, including more treatment-naive, never-smoker and oncogene-addicted patients than is typical, which limits generalizability. TIL culture showed high clonal turnover, with many enriched product clones undetected in the baseline tumor, suggesting clonal contraction rather than faithful expansion. Higher clonality and lower diversity were observed in expanded TIL cultures than in baseline intratumoral T cells (median clonality 6% vs 31%, p < 0.0001). The study protocol defined all tumor marker inferences as exploratory.

V is pruned by 6 bases and J by 4 bases, leaving 6 bases of the junction without a gene match. In the germline V gene, CDR1 corresponds to MDHEN and CDR2 to SYDVKM. From cysteine to phenylalanine, the CDR3 is 15 amino acids long. This entry keeps only the CDR3 DNA: 45 bases, framed from base 1. The immunoSEQ v3 hsTCRB kit was used to amplify TCR beta CDR3 regions from genomic DNA through bias-controlled multiplex PCR. TCR libraries were sequenced on an Illumina NextSeq 500 to 1.5 million to 2.5 million read pairs for survey level or about 5-6.5 million for deep level. The paper's processing steps were these. V, D and J genes were assigned, non-productive sequences were removed, and clonality was reported by immunoSEQ Analyzer software. To compare repertoires between infused TIL and blood, productive Simpson clonality was used along with the Morisita overlap index of productive TRB rearrangements. TCRdb holds this immuneACCESS table with in-frame rearrangements only. Some clones are missing; in checked studies, unresolved V genes explain under half, and the rest has no known cause. V, J and clone size derive from that table, while D and trimming were established from the DNA sequence. Counted in this sample were some 7,600 clones; roughly 70% of them appeared once. The ten largest account for 6% to 7.5% of the sample.

Interpreted using the paper, the time point label stands for: pre-treatment sample, taken before nivolumab and TIL therapy. The baseline tumor samples, taken from the same resection that was used to grow TIL, were excised metastases, most often pleural nodules or supraclavicular lymph nodes. Tumors were collected before any PD-1/PD-L1 blockade, after which patients were given nivolumab, and patients who progressed were given lymphodepletion, an infusion of expanded TIL and IL-2. Between late 2017 and early 2020, a dual-center phase I trial enrolled adults who had stage 4 NSCLC. The samples were obtained from a phase I trial that was single-arm and open-label and tested tumor-infiltrating lymphocyte therapy combined with nivolumab in advanced non-small cell lung cancer. Parts of each resected tumor were snap-frozen in liquid nitrogen and kept at -80 degrees C. Tumor regions of interest were selected on H&E sections by laser-capture macrodissection, were pulverized into about 15 mg aliquots, and were extracted with Qiagen Allprep kits.

This specimen consisted of tumor tissue, obtained at baseline. The V and J genes are TRBV28 and TRBJ1-3; 10 central nucleotides agree with TRBD1. The sequence derives from a person between 25 and 79 years old with non-small cell lung cancer. The DNA is as follows: TGTGCCAGCAGACTTGACAGGGGGCAGGGAAACACCATATATTTT. It specifies CASRLDRGQGNTIYF.